This T cell receptor (beta chain) emerged from a study of T cell changes during pregnancy in multiple sclerosis. This CDR3 is 13 amino acids long. Germline values: CDR1 MNHNS, CDR2 SASEGT. The V gene end was trimmed by 8 bases and the J gene end by 1 base; junction bases not matched to a gene: 5. The assay was immunoSEQ multiplex PCR, and TCRdb's table has in-frame clones only and misses some. Among around 68,000 clones listed, around nine tenths were seen once. The sequence was collected from a female donor with multiple sclerosis, enrolled in a pregnancy study. The genes are TRBV6-1 and TRBJ2-7; the match to TRBD2 covers 7 bases. The specimen was CD4+ T cells from peripheral blood mononuclear cells, collected before pregnancy. CDR3 amino acids: CASSLADSYEQYF. DNA for the CDR3: TGTGCCAGCTCCCTAGCGGATTCCTACGAGCAGTACTTC.